This T cell receptor beta chain was recovered during a study of identical twins. Study-level findings and limits: Conclusions came from cross-sectional statistical analysis, not from following the same donors. Abundant cord blood beta clonotypes carried fewer insertions; memory repertoires showed none.

A universal primer site was created by template switching, with the cDNA bearing unique molecular identifiers. Using its own MiXCR run on the 5' RACE reads, TCRdb lists one record per CDR3 protein. The table includes under 300,000 distinct CDR3 sequences, roughly 13% detected once. This clonotype was recorded a few times. As yet, its antigen is unknown. Everyone who donated was a healthy Caucasian. These data were also reused for a study on yellow fever vaccine responses in identical twins.

This TCR came from a woman aged 18-35 years in good health. The sample comprised memory (CD45RO+) T cells sorted from blood.

The CDR3 region is CASSGGARGRSYNEQFF. In DNA form, the CDR3 reads TGTGCCAGCAGTGGGGGTGCGAGAGGACGCTCCTACAATGAGCAGTTCTTC. The rearrangement joins TRBV7-2 to TRBJ2-1, with D possibly called TRBD1 or TRBD2 (5 bases each). The CDR3 covers 17 residues. Germline lookup yields CDR1 SGHTA and CDR2 FQGNSA. V dropped 6 bases and J dropped 0 bases, with 18 bases sitting between them. The variable domain in full, completed from reference TRBV7-2 and TRBJ2-1, reads GAGVSQSPSNKVTEKGKDVELRCDPISGHTALYWYRQSLGQGLEFLIYFQGNSAPDKSGLPSDRFSAERTGGSVSTLTIQRTQQEDSAVYLCASSGGARGRSYNEQFFGPGTRLTVL.